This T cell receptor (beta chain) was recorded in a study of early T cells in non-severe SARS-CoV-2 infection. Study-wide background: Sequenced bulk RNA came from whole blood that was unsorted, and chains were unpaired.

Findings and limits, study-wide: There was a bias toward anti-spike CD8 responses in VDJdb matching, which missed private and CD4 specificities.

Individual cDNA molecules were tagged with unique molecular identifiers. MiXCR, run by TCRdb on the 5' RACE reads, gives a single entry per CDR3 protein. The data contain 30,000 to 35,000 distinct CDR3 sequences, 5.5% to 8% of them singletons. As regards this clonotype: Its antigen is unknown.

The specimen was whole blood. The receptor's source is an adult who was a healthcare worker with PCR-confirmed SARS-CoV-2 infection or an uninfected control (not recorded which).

The CDR3 spells CASSPTLHLAGGNEQFF. In nucleotides, the CDR3 is TGTGCCAGCAGCCCCACACTACACCTAGCGGGAGGCAATGAGCAGTTCTTC. This chain uses TRBV7-9 with TRBJ2-1, with 11 bases fitting TRBD2. The junction had 12 bases not matched to a gene; V was cut back by 5 bases and J by 6 bases. The CDR3 totals 17 residues. Germline loops: CDR1 SEHNR, CDR2 FQNEAQ (reference sequence).